A single sample gave rise to the 7 T cell receptor beta chains below, sequenced in a study of cytomegalovirus exposure and HLA in healthy donors (dated by TCRdb to 2016 to 2017). The library relied on the immunoSEQ multiplex PCR assay. For the multiplex PCR, a mixture combining 60 forward primers for TCR Vbeta segments and 13 reverse primers for TCR Jbeta segments was used. TCRdb provides this immuneACCESS table in a form limited to in-frame rearrangements. Some clones are lacking; in checked studies, under half of them reflect an unresolved V gene, and why the rest are absent is not known. Present in this sample are 120,000 or so clones, more than 75% of which were seen just once. The ten largest clonotypes hold roughly 10% of the sample. Sequencing input: PBMCs. Every receptor here comes from a man aged 25-40 years in good health and CMV-seropositive.

The CDR3 sequence is CAIRPGQGAHEQFF. The CDR3 DNA is TGTGCCATCAGGCCGGGACAGGGGGCCCATGAGCAGTTCTTC. The rearrangement uses TRBV10-3 and TRBJ2-1; 12 nucleotides match TRBD1. CDR1 and CDR2 from the germline V gene are ENHRY and SYGVKD. This CDR3 is built from 14 residues. J was trimmed by 8 bases and V by 6 bases; bases with no gene match: 5.

The V call is TRBV18, the J call TRBJ2-3; 10 positions agree with TRBD2. Germline trimming cut 3 bases from V and 3 bases from J; bases unmatched to any gene: 0. This CDR3 contains 14 residues. Germline assignment: CDR1 KGHSH and CDR2 LQKENI. Written as DNA, the CDR3 is TGTGCCAGCTCACCGACTAGCGGGACAGATACGCAGTATTTT. This gives the protein CASSPTSGTDTQYF. Full variable domain (remainder filled in from reference TRBV18 and TRBJ2-3): NAGVMQNPRHLVRRRGQEARLRCSPMKGHSHVYWYRQLPEEGLKFMVYLQKENIIDESGMPKERFSAEFPKEGPSILRIQQVVRGDSAAYFCASSPTSGTDTQYFGPGTRLTVL.

V gene TRBV10-3 combines with J gene TRBJ1-2; possibly TRBD1 for D (5 bases). Germline V gene data show CDR1 as ENHRY and CDR2 as SYGVKD. The CDR3 extends over 12 amino acids. Trimming took off 6 bases at V and 4 bases at J, with 9 bases between the two ends. The CDR3 sequence: CAISVDSYGYTF. CDR3 DNA sequence: TGTGCCATCAGCGTAGACAGCTATGGCTACACCTTC.

This sequence joins TRBV5-8 and TRBJ1-5; perhaps TRBD1 as D (5 bases). Trimming pared 4 bases from V and 3 bases from J, leaving 14 bases between. The germline gives CDR1 SGHTS, CDR2 YDEGEE. The length of the CDR3 is 15 residues. The CDR3 loop is CASSHRTTPNQPQHF. For the CDR3, the DNA is TGTGCCAGCAGCCATAGGACAACTCCCAATCAGCCCCAGCATTTT.

The chain links TRBV5-1 to TRBJ1-1; D not resolved. From germline, CDR1 is SGHRS and CDR2 YFSETQ. This CDR3 spans 15 amino acids. Trimming removed 4 bases from V and 0 bases from J, with 13 bases in between. CDR3 loop: CASSPESQVNTEAFF. The CDR3 DNA follows: TGCGCCAGCAGCCCAGAATCGCAGGTGAACACTGAAGCTTTCTTT.

The gene calls are TRBV19 and TRBJ2-4, with D possibly being TRBD2 (6 bases). The CDR3 totals 14 residues. V was cut by 7 bases and J by 6 bases, with 16 bases left in between. The germline CDR1 and CDR2 sequences are LNHDA and SQIVND (reference sequence). CDR3 region: CASTSPGLVNIQYF. As DNA, the CDR3 is TGTGCCAGTACCTCTCCGGGACTGGTAAACATTCAGTACTTC.

This chain joins TRBV28 and TRBJ1-3; TRBD1 might be the D (6 bases). The CDR3 has 14 amino acids. The germline CDR1 and CDR2 sequences are MDHEN and SYDVKM. The V end lost 6 bases, the J end lost 8 bases, and 17 bases lay between the germline ends. The CDR3 sequence is CASSEQGSGDTIYF. The CDR3 DNA reads TGTGCCAGCAGCGAACAGGGCTCCGGAGACACCATATATTTT. Based on the CDR3 plus reference TRBV28 and TRBJ1-3, the full variable domain is DVKVTQSSRYLVKRTGEKVFLECVQDMDHENMFWYRQDPGLGLRLIYFSYDVKMKEKGDIPEGYSVSREKKERFSLILESASTNQTSMYLCASSEQGSGDTIYFGEGSWLTVV.